This TCR beta chain was recovered during a study of shared clonotypes between healthy human individuals. Study-level results: Lower generation probabilities were found for non-shared clonotypes than for those shared by all four donors. A generally larger estimated richness was seen in naive subsets than in memory subsets. Sorted-subset samples were not fully sequenced, rarefaction indicated.

Clones were sequenced by immunoSEQ multiplex PCR, and TCRdb holds only the in-frame ones, with some missing. In the table there are about 580,000 clones, 95% to 98% of which are singletons. Details on this clone: The antigen is undetermined.

CD8 cells classed as naive were CD45RO-negative and positively selected for CCR7, excluding terminally differentiated effector memory CD45RA+ cells. V was pared by 5 bases and J by 1 base, with 14 bases between. CDR1 is LNHNV and CDR2 is YYDKDF in the germline V gene (reference sequence). The CDR3 spans 15 residues. Sequencing was done on a sample of naive CD8+ T cells sorted from blood. The V call is TRBV15, the J call TRBJ1-1; D is unresolved. The sequence came from a man aged 30 to 45 in good health. The CDR3 DNA follows: TGTGCCACCAGCGGCGGACGGCTAGGGAACACTGAAGCTTTCTTT. The encoded protein is CATSGGRLGNTEAFF.